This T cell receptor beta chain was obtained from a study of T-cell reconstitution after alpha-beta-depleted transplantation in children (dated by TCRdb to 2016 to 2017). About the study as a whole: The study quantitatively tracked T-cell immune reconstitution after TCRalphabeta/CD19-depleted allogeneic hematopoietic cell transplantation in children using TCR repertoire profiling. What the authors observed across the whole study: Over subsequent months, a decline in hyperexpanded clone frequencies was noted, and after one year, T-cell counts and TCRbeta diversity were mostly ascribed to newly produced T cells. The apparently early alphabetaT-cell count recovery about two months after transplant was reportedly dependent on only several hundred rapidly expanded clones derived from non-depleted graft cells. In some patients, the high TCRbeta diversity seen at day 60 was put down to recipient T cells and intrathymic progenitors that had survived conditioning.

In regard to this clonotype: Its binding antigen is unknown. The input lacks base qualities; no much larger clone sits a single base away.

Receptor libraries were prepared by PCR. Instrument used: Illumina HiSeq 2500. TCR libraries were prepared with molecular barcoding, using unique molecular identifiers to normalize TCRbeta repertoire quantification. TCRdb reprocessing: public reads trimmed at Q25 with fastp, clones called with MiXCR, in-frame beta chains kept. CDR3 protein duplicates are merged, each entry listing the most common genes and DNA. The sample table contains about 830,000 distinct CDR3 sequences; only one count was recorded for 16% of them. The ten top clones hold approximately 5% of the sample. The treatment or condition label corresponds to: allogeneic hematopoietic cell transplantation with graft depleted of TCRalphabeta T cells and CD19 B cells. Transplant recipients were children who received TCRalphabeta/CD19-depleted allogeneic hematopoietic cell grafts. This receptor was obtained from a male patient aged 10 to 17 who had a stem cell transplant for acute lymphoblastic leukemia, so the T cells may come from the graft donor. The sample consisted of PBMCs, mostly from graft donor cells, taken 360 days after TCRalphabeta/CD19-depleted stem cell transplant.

The sequenced DNA: TGCGCCAGCAGCCAAGCTCGATCTAGACAGGGCCGATACAATGAGCAGTTCTTC. Its translation is CASSQARSRQGRYNEQFF. The V and J segments used are TRBV4-1 and TRBJ2-1; TRBD1 agrees with 7 junctional bases. The CDR3 spans 18 residues, from the cysteine through the phenylalanine. The CDR3 DNA has 54 bases and is translated from base 1. Reading the germline V gene gives CDR1 MGHRA and CDR2 YSYEKL. Trimming takes 1 base off V and 4 bases off J; junction bases not matched to a gene: 13.